This record concerns one T cell receptor (beta chain) sequence. What it binds is unknown. This entry comes from a study of T cells after posttransplantation cyclophosphamide. CDR1 and CDR2 from the germline V gene are SGHAT and FQNNGV. V dropped 1 base and J dropped 4; count of bases not matched to a gene: 7. This CDR3 spans 17 amino acids. Here immunoSEQ multiplex PCR was the method, and the copy in TCRdb shows in-frame clones only, minus some. The sample yields tens of thousands of clones, roughly 94% seen once. Study-level results: After PTCy, TRB diversity resembled that of CNI/methotrexate controls.

Sequences were obtained from PBMCs. This clonotype originated in a woman aged 25 to 45 in good health and a related stem cell transplant donor. The chain couples TRBV11-2 to TRBJ2-1; 10 bases map to TRBD2. This chain's CDR3 is CASSLVQVAGGYNEQFF. DNA for the CDR3: TGTGCCAGCAGCTTAGTGCAGGTAGCGGGGGGATACAATGAGCAGTTCTTC.